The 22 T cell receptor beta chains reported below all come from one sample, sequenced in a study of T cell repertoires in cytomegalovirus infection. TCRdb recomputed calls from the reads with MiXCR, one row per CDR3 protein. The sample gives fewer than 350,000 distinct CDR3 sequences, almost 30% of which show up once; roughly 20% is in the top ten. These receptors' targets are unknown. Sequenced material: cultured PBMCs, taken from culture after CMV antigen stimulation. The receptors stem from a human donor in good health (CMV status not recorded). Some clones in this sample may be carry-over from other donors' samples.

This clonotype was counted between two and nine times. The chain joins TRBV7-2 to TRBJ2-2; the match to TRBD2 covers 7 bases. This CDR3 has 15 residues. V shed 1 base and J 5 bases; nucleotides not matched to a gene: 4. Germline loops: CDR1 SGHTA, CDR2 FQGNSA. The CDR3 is CASSLGLAVTGELFF. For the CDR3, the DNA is TGTGCCAGCAGCTTAGGACTAGCAGTGACCGGGGAGCTGTTTTTT.

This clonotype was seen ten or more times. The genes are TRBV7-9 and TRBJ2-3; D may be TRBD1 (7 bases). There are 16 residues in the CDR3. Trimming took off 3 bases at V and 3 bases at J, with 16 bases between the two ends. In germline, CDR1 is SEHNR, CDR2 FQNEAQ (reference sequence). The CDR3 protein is CASSLAGGGPTDTQYF. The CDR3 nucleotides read TGTGCCAGCAGCTTGGCTGGAGGGGGCCCTACAGATACGCAGTATTTT.

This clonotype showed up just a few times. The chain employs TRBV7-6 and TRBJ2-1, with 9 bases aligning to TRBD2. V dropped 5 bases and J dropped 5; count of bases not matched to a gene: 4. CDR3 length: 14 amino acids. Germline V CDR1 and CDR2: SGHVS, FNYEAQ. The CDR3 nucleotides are TGTGCCAGCAGCGCGGGACTAGCCGACAATGAGCAGTTCTTC. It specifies CASSAGLADNEQFF.

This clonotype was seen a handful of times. Here the CDR3 DNA reads TGTGCCAGCAGTTCCCCGCGCTCGGCGGGAGGTGTGTACTCTGGGGCCAACGTCCTGACTTTC. The encoded protein is CASSSPRSAGGVYSGANVLTF. This chain links TRBV28 with TRBJ2-6; 8 nucleotides agree with TRBD2. This CDR3 contains 21 residues. V was clipped by 4 bases and J by 0 bases; unmatched bases: 17. CDR1 is MDHEN and CDR2 is SYDVKM in the germline V gene.

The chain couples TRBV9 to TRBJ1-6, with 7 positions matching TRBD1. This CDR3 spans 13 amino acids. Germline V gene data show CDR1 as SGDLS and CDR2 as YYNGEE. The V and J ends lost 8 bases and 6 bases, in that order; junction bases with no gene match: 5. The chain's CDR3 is CASAGTANSPLHF. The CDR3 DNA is TGTGCCAGTGCCGGGACAGCTAATTCACCCCTCCACTTT.

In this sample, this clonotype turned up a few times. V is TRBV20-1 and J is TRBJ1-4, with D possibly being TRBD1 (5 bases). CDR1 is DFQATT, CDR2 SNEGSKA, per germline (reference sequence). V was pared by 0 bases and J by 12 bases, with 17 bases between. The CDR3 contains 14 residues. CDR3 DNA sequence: TGCAGTGCTAGAGACCCGAGGAGGGGAAATGAACTGTTTTTT. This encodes CSARDPRRGNELFF.

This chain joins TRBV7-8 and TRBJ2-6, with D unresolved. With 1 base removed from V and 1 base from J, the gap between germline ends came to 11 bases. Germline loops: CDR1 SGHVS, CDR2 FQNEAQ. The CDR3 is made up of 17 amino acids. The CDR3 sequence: CASSLDEVESGANVLTF. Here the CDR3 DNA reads TGTGCCAGCAGCTTAGATGAGGTAGAATCTGGGGCCAACGTCCTGACTTTC.

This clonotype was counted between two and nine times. CDR3 bases: TGTGCCAGCAGCTACTCCCTAGTTCTGTCCTACAATGAGCAGTTCTTC. Amino acids: CASSYSLVLSYNEQFF. V usage is TRBV7-2 and J usage is TRBJ2-1; D is undetermined. The V and J ends lost 4 bases and 1 base respectively, with 14 bases between them. Looked up from germline, CDR1 is SGHTA and CDR2 is FQGNSA. This CDR3 region has 16 residues.

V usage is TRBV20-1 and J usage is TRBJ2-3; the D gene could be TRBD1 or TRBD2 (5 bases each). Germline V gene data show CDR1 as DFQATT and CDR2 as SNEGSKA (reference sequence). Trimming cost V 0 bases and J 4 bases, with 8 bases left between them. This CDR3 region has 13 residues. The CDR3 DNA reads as TGCAGTGCTAGAGAGGGGGAAGCAGATACGCAGTATTTT. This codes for CSAREGEADTQYF.

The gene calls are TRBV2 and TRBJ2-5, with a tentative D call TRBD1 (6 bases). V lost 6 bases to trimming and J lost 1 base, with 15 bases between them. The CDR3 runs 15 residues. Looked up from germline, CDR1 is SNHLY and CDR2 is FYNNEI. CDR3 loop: CASSWDNSVQETQYF. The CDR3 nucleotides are TGTGCCAGCAGCTGGGACAATAGCGTCCAAGAGACCCAGTACTTC.

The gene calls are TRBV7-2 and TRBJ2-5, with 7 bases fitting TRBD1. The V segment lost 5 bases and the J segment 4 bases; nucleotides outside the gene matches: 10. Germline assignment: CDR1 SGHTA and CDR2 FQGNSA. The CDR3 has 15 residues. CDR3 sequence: CASSLVTGKGETQYF. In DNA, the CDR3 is TGTGCCAGCAGCCTCGTGACAGGGAAGGGAGAGACCCAGTACTTC.

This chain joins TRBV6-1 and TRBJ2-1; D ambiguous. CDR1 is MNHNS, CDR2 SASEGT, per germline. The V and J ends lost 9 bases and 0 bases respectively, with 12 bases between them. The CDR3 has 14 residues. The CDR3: CASVSYSSYNEQFF. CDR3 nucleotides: TGTGCCAGTGTATCTTATAGCTCCTACAATGAGCAGTTCTTC.

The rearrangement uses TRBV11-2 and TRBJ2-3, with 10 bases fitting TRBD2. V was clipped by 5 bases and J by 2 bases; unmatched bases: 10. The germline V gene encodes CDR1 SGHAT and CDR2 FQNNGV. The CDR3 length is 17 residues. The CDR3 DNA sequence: TGTGCCAGCAGCGCTCCGCTAGCGGGGGTGCTCACAGATACGCAGTATTTT. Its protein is CASSAPLAGVLTDTQYF.

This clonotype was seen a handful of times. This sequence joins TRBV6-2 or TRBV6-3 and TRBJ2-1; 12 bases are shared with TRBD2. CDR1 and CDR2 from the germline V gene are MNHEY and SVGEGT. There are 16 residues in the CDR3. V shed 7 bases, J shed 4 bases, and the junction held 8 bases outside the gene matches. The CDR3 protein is CASTQRTSGVYNEQFF. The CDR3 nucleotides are TGTGCCAGCACCCAGAGGACTAGCGGGGTTTACAATGAGCAGTTCTTC.

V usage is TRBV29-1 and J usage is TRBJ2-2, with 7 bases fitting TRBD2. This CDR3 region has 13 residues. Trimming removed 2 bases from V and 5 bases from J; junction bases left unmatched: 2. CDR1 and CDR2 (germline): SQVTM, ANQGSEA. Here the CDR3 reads CSVELRGTGELFF. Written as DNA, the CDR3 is TGCAGCGTTGAACTGCGGGGGACCGGGGAGCTGTTTTTT.

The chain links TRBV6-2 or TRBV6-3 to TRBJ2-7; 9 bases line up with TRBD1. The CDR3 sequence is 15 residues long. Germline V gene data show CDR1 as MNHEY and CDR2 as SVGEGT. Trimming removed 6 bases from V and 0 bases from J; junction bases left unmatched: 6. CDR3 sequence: CASRSGTGNSYEQYF. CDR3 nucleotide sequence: TGTGCCAGCAGGAGCGGGACAGGGAACTCCTACGAGCAGTACTTC.

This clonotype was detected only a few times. DNA for the CDR3: TGTGCCAGCAGTGTAGGACAGGACTATTATGGCTACACCTTC. Translation gives CASSVGQDYYGYTF. The chain joins TRBV12-3 or TRBV12-4 to TRBJ1-2; 7 positions match TRBD1. The V gene end was trimmed by 5 bases and the J gene end by 5 bases; junction bases not matched to a gene: 8. The CDR3 runs to 14 residues.

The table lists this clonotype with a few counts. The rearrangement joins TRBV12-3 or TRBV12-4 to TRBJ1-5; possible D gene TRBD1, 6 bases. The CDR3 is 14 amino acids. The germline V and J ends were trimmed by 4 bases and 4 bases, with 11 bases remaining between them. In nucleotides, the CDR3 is TGTGCCAGCAGTTATGACAGGACAAATCAGCCCCAGCATTTT. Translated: CASSYDRTNQPQHF.

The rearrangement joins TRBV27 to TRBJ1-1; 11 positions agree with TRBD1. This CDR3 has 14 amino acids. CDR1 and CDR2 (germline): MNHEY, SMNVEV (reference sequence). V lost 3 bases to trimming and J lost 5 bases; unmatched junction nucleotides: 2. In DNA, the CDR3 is TGTGCCAGCAGTTTCCGGGACAGGGGGACTGAAGCTTTCTTT. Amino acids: CASSFRDRGTEAFF.

In DNA, the CDR3 is TGTGCCAGTAGTATTTCGGCTAGCGGGAAACAAGAGACCCAGTACTTC. Residues: CASSISASGKQETQYF. The chain recombines TRBV19 with TRBJ2-5; 9 nucleotides line up with TRBD2. The trim removed 3 bases at V and 2 bases at J, leaving 7 bases unmatched. This CDR3 spans 16 amino acids. The germline V gene encodes CDR1 LNHDA and CDR2 SQIVND (reference sequence).

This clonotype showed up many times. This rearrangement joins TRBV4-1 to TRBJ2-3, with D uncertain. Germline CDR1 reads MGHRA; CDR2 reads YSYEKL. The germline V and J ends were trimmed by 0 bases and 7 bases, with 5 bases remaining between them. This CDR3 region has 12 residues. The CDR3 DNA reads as TGCGCCAGCAGCCAAGATTCATATACGCAGTATTTT. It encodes CASSQDSYTQYF.

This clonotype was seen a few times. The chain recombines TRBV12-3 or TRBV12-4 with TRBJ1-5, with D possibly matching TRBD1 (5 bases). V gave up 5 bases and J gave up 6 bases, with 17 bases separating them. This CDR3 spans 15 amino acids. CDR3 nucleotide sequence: TGTGCCAGCAGTCCCCAGGGTCAGGCGTTTCAGCCCCAGCATTTT. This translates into CASSPQGQAFQPQHF.